Included here is one T cell receptor beta chain sequence, with context. What it binds is unknown. As an off-target read in a library built for alpha chains, this beta chain has a frequency of little significance. Regarding time point: sample taken at primary tumor resection. Donors were around 70 untreated early-stage non-small cell lung cancer patients. Whole RNA came from tumor, nontumor lung or frozen PBMC and was sequenced without being sorted. The data belong to a study of spatial heterogeneity in lung cancer. Overall study: Detected beta-chain sequences consistently exceeded alpha-chain sequences.

General observations from the study: For expanded intratumoral alpha and beta TCRs, counts tracked tumor mutation counts.

Germline V gene data show CDR1 as SNHLY and CDR2 as FYNNEI. CDR3 length: 15 amino acids. The germline V and J ends were trimmed by 8 bases and 5 bases, with 16 bases remaining between them. In TCRdb, the 5' RACE reads were re-called with MiXCR into one record per CDR3 protein. The sample has some 6,900 distinct CDR3 sequences, approximately 12% seen once. This clonotype originated in a male donor with early-stage non-small cell lung cancer. The V call is TRBV2, the J call TRBJ1-6; TRBD1 might be the D (5 bases). The input for sequencing was lung tumor tissue, taken at surgery. CDR3 residues: CASSILQGNNSPLHF. CDR3 DNA: TGTGCCAGCTCGATCCTCCAGGGTAATAATTCACCCCTCCACTTT.